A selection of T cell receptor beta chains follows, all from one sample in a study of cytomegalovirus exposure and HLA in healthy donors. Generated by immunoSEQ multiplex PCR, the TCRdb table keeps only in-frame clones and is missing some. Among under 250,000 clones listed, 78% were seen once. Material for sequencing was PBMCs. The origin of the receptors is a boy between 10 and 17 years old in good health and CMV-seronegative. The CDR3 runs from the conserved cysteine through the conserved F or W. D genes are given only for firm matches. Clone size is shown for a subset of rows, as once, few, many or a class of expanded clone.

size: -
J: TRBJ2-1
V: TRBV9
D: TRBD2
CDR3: CASSVAASGGAEQFF
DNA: TGTGCCAGCAGCGTAGCCGCTAGCGGGGGGGCAGAGCAGTTCTTC

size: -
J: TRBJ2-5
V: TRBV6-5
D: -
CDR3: CASSYPGRETQYF
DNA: TGTGCCAGCAGTTACCCAGGGAGGGAGACCCAGTACTTC

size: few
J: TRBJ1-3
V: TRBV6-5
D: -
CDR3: CASSYRSGNTIYF
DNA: TGTGCCAGCAGTTACCGCTCTGGAAACACCATATATTTT

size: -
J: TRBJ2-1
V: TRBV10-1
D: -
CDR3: CASSESQPGSEQFF
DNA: TGCGCCAGCAGTGAGTCGCAACCGGGGAGTGAGCAGTTCTTC

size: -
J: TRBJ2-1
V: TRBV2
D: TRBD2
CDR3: CASSEGEAGGNYNEQFF
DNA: TGTGCCAGCAGTGAAGGCGAGGCGGGGGGAAACTACAATGAGCAGTTCTTC

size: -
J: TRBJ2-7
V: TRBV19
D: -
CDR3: CASSSSQGSHEQYF
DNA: TGTGCCAGTAGTTCCAGTCAGGGGAGTCACGAGCAGTACTTC

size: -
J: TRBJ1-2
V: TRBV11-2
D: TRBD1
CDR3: CASSSPRTGEFWGYTF
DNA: TGTGCCAGCAGTAGTCCCCGGACAGGGGAATTTTGGGGCTACACCTTC

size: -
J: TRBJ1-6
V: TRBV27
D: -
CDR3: CASSLPRGGRESPLHF
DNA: TGTGCCAGCAGTTTACCCCGCGGGGGACGGGAATCACCCCTCCACTTT

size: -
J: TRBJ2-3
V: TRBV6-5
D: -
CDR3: CASRANLGTDTQYF
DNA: TGTGCCAGCAGGGCCAATCTGGGCACAGATACGCAGTATTTT

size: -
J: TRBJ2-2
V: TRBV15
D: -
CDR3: CATSSPRGGAGELFF
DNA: TGTGCCACCAGCAGTCCCCGCGGAGGGGCCGGGGAGCTGTTTTTT

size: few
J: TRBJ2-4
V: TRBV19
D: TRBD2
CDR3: CASSIRTSGEDIAKNIQYF
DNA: TGTGCCAGTAGTATCCGGACTAGCGGGGAGGATATAGCCAAAAACATTCAGTACTTC

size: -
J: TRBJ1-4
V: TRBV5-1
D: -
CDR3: CASSRTGTNEKLFF
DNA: TGCGCCAGCTCCCGGACGGGGACAAATGAAAAACTGTTTTTT

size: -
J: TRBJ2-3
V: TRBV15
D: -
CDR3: CATSSHTGGQYF
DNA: TGTGCCACCAGCAGTCACACCGGCGGACAGTATTTT

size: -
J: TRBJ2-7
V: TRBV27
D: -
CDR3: CASSLGLSYEQYF
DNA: TGTGCCAGCAGTTTGGGGCTCTCCTACGAGCAGTACTTC

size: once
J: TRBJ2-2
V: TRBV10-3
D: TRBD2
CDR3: CAISELAGMNTGELFF
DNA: TGTGCCATCAGTGAGTTAGCGGGGATGAACACCGGGGAGCTGTTTTTT

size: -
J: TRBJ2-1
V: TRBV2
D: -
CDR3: CASSEALGQTKFF
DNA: TGTGCCAGCAGTGAAGCGTTGGGACAAACGAAGTTCTTC

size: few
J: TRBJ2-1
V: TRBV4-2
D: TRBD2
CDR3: CASSQSLAGGPNEQFF
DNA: TGTGCCAGCAGCCAAAGCCTAGCGGGAGGCCCCAATGAGCAGTTCTTC

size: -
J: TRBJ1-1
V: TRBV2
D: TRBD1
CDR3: CASARQGEAFF
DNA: TGTGCCAGCGCCCGACAGGGAGAAGCTTTCTTT

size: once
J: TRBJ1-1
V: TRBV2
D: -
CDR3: CASSGRGIREAFF
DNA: TGTGCCAGCAGTGGCAGGGGTATTAGGGAAGCTTTCTTT

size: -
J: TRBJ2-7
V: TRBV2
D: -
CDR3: CATQGNLGYEQYF
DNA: TGTGCCACTCAGGGAAACTTGGGCTACGAGCAGTACTTC

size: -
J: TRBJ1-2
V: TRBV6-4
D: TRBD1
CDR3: CASSEGGQGAWGYTF
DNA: TGTGCCAGCAGCGAAGGTGGCCAGGGGGCGTGGGGCTACACCTTC

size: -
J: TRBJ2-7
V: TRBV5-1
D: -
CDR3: CASSPTGNAYEQYF
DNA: TGCGCCAGCAGCCCTACAGGGAATGCCTACGAGCAGTACTTC

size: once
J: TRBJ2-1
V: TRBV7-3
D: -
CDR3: CASSLTRQKEQFF
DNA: TGTGCCAGCAGCTTAACGCGGCAGAAAGAGCAGTTCTTC

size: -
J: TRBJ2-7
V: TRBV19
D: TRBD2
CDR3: CASRYSGTSRTYEQYF
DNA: TGTGCCAGTAGATACAGCGGGACTAGCCGAACCTACGAGCAGTACTTC

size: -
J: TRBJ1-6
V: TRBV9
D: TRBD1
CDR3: CASSQFDRVYNSPLHF
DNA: TGTGCCAGCAGCCAGTTTGACAGGGTCTATAATTCACCCCTCCACTTT

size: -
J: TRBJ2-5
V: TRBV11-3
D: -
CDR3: CASSLGGSQETQYF
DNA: TGTGCCAGCAGCTTAGGGGGCAGTCAAGAGACCCAGTACTTC

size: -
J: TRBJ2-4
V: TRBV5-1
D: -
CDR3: CASSFEWAKNIQYF
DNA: TGCGCCAGCAGCTTTGAGTGGGCCAAAAACATTCAGTACTTC

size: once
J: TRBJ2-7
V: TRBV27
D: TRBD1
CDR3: CASSSAGTAYEQYF
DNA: TGTGCCAGCAGTTCCGCCGGGACAGCTTACGAGCAGTACTTC

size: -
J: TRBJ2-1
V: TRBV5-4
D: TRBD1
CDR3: CASSLSTGDYNEQFF
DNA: TGTGCCAGCAGCTTGAGTACAGGGGATTACAATGAGCAGTTCTTC

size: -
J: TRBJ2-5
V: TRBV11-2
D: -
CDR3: CASSPLRGIRETQYF
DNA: TGTGCCAGCAGCCCCCTAAGGGGGATCCGAGAGACCCAGTACTTC

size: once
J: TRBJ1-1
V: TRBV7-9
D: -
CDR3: CASSQDREAFF
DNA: TGTGCCAGCAGCCAAGACAGGGAAGCTTTCTTT

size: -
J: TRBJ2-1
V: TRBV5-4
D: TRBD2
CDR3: CASSPTREIGEQFF
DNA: TGTGCCAGCAGCCCAACGCGGGAGATCGGGGAGCAGTTCTTC

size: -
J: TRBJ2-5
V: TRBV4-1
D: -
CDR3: CASSQGTFRGGAAKTQYF
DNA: TGCGCCAGCAGCCAAGGAACCTTTAGAGGGGGGGCGGCGAAGACCCAGTACTTC

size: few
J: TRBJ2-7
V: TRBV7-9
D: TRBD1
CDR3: CASSYPGQGYEQYF
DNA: TGTGCCAGCAGCTATCCGGGACAGGGCTACGAGCAGTACTTC

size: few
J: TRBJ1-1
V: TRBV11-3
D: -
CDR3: CASSSPQTEHTEAFF
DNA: TGTGCCAGCAGCTCACCTCAGACAGAGCACACTGAAGCTTTCTTT

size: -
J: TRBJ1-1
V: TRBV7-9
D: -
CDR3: CASSPTSGGGAFF
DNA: TGTGCCAGCAGCCCCACTTCCGGGGGTGGGGCTTTCTTT

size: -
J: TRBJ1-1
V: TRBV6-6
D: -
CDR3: CASSYSGGAGTEAFF
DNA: TGTGCCAGCAGTTACTCGGGAGGGGCGGGCACTGAAGCTTTCTTT

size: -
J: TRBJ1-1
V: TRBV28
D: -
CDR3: CASSVATGLYTEAFF
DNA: TGTGCCAGCAGTGTCGCTACAGGGTTATACACTGAAGCTTTCTTT

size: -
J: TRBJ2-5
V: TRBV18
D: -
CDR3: CASSPGAGDAQYF
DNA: TGTGCCAGCTCACCAGGGGCAGGAGATGCCCAGTACTTC

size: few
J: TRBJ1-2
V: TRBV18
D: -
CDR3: CASSPTGSNYGYTF
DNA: TGTGCCAGCTCACCAACAGGATCTAACTATGGCTACACCTTC

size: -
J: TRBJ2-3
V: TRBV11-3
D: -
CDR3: CASSPVEDTQYF
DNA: TGTGCCAGCAGCCCAGTCGAAGATACGCAGTATTTT

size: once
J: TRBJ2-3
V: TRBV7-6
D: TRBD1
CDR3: CASSFNRGQSTQYF
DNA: TGTGCCAGCAGCTTTAACAGGGGGCAGAGTACGCAGTATTTT

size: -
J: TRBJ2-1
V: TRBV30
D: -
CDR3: CAWAPSRNPSYNEQFF
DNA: TGTGCCTGGGCCCCCTCTAGGAACCCATCCTACAATGAGCAGTTCTTC

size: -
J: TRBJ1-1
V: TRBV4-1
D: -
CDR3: CASSPRTEANTEAFF
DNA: TGCGCCAGCAGCCCGAGGACAGAGGCGAACACTGAAGCTTTCTTT

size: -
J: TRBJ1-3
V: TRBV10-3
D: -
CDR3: CAISESAGIGNTIYF
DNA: TGTGCCATCAGTGAGTCCGCAGGGATTGGAAACACCATATATTTT

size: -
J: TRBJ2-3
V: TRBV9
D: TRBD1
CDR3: CASSGTGVTDTQYF
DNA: TGTGCCAGCAGCGGAACAGGGGTGACAGATACGCAGTATTTT